The entry below describes one T cell receptor beta chain. A read error may produce the germline difference seen at one junction end. This entry comes from a study of metastatic and nonmetastatic thyroid tumors. The CDR3 contains 15 residues. Germline assignment: CDR1 SGHKS and CDR2 YYEKEE (reference sequence). With MiXCR, TCRdb called clones anew from the PCR reads. The sample lists about 5,900 clones, more than 30% occurring once. No treatment of any kind had been given to any patient before thyroid surgery. The receptor's source is a male donor with papillary thyroid cancer or a benign thyroid nodule (not recorded which). Some clones in this sample may be carry-over from other donors' samples. The chain links TRBV5-5 to TRBJ2-7; 7 nucleotides agree with TRBD1. The sequenced sample consisted of adjacent normal tissue. CDR3 sequence: CAGSLAVWTGYEQYF. CDR3 in DNA: TGTGCCGGCAGCTTGGCCGTCTGGACAGGCTACGAGCAGTACTTC.